The next 9 T cell receptor beta chains were all read from a single sample in a study of shared clonotypes between healthy human individuals. Here immunoSEQ multiplex PCR was the method, and the copy in TCRdb shows in-frame clones only, minus some. Among roughly 1,500,000 clones listed, 95% to 99% were seen once. The material sequenced was naive CD4+ T cells sorted from blood. The subset is: CD45RA+ positively selected. These receptors were obtained from a man younger than 45 in good health.

This clone came up a few times. J is TRBJ1-4 and V is TRBV6-1; D gene unclear. Trimming took 1 base from V and 3 from J, leaving 9 bases between them. Germline CDR1 is MNHNS and CDR2 is SASEGT. The CDR3 totals 15 residues. The CDR3 DNA sequence: TGTGCCAGCAGTGAAGTCGGGAGAGCTAATGAAAAACTGTTTTTT. It codes for CASSEVGRANEKLFF.

The V call is TRBV6-6, the J call TRBJ2-7; TRBD1 aligns across 11 bases. J gave up 4 bases and V 3 bases, and 8 bases lay outside the gene matches. Germline CDR1 reads MNHNY; CDR2 reads SVGAGI (reference sequence). The CDR3 length is 16 residues. CDR3 in amino acids: CASSYPVDRGPYEQYF. The CDR3 DNA reads TGTGCCAGCAGTTATCCCGTGGACAGGGGGCCATACGAGCAGTACTTC.

The chain has TRBV10-3 and TRBJ2-7, with 7 positions matching TRBD1. Germline V CDR1 and CDR2: ENHRY, SYGVKD. The CDR3 is 13 amino acids. The trim removed 5 bases at V and 4 bases at J, leaving 5 bases unmatched. In DNA form, the CDR3 reads TGTGCCATCAGTTCGGGACAGTCATACGAGCAGTACTTC. Protein product: CAISSGQSYEQYF.

The chain joins TRBV18 to TRBJ1-1; perhaps TRBD1 as D (5 bases). Germline V CDR1 and CDR2: KGHSH, LQKENI. Trimming stripped 0 bases from V and 4 bases from J, with 15 bases between. The CDR3 consists of 16 residues. CDR3 nucleotide sequence: TGTGCCAGCTCACCACCGGTGAGGGGCCCGAGCACTGAAGCTTTCTTT. This encodes CASSPPVRGPSTEAFF.

The V gene is TRBV28, the J gene TRBJ1-5; D is unclear. Germline CDR1 is MDHEN and CDR2 is SYDVKM. V was shortened by 6 bases and J by 5 bases, with 17 bases between the two germline ends. This CDR3 region has 15 residues. The CDR3 here is CASSLRTTEDQPQHF. For the CDR3, the DNA is TGTGCCAGCAGCCTCCGCACTACGGAGGATCAGCCCCAGCATTTT.

The rearrangement joins TRBV5-1 to TRBJ2-7, with a tentative D call TRBD2 (6 bases). The CDR3 covers 14 residues. V lost 4 bases to trimming and J lost 1 base, with 12 bases between them. Germline V gene lookup returns CDR1 SGHRS and CDR2 YFSETQ. This CDR3 reads CASSGGTHSYEQYF. CDR3 nucleotide sequence: TGCGCCAGCAGCGGCGGGACCCATTCCTACGAGCAGTACTTC.

Comments on this clone: This CDR3 is also generated by other DNA sequences in the sample. V and J are TRBV5-1 and TRBJ2-2; no clear D. Trimming removed 5 bases from V and 2 bases from J, with 7 bases in between. Germline CDR1 is SGHRS and CDR2 is YFSETQ. This CDR3 has 13 amino acids. In DNA form, the CDR3 reads TGCGCCAGCAGGGGCGGAAACACCGGGGAGCTGTTTTTT. Encoded protein: CASRGGNTGELFF.

V usage is TRBV6-5 and J usage is TRBJ2-4; no reliable D call. V was shortened by 0 bases and J by 9 bases, with 12 bases between the two germline ends. Germline V lookup: CDR1 MNHEY, CDR2 SVGAGI. The CDR3 sequence is 14 residues long. The DNA for the CDR3 is TGTGCCAGCAGTTACTCGACCCCTACCGTCATTCAGTACTTC. This encodes CASSYSTPTVIQYF.

The chain carries TRBV11-2 and TRBJ2-5; a weak D match, TRBD2 (5 bases). The CDR3 has 15 residues. The germline V gene has CDR1 SGHAT and CDR2 FQNNGV. V was pared by 6 bases and J by 1 base, with 15 bases between. The CDR3 region is CASSLGIARQETQYF. CDR3 nucleotide sequence: TGTGCCAGCAGTTTGGGTATAGCGCGCCAAGAGACCCAGTACTTC. Full variable domain (remainder filled in from reference TRBV11-2 and TRBJ2-5): EAGVAQSPRYKIIEKRQSVAFWCNPISGHATLYWYQQILGQGPKLLIQFQNNGVVDDSQLPKDRFSAERLKGVDSTLKIQPAKLEDSAVYLCASSLGIARQETQYFGPGTRLLVL.